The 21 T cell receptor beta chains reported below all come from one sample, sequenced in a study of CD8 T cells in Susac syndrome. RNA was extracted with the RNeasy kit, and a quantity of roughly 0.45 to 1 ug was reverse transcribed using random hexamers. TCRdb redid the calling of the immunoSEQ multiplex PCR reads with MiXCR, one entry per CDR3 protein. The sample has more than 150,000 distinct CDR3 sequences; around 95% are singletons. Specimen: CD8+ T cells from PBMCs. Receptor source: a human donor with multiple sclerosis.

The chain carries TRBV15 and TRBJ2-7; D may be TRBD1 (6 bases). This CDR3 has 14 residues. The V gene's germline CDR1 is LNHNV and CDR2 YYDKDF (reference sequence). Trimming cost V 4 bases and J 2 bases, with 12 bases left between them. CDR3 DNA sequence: TGTGCCACCAGCAAGGCCAGGGGCCCCTACGAGCAGTACTTC. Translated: CATSKARGPYEQYF. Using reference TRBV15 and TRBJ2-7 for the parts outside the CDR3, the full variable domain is DAMVIQNPRYQVTQFGKPVTLSCSQTLNHNVMYWYQQKSSQAPKLLFHYYDKDFNNEADTPDNFQSRRPNTSFCFLDIRSPGLGDTAMYLCATSKARGPYEQYFGPGTRLTVT.

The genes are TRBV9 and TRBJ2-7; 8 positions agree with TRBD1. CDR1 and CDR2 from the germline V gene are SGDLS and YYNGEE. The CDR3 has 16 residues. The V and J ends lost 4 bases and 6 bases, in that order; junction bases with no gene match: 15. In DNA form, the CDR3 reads TGTGCCAGCAGCATCACCTCGGACCAGGGGGCAACCGAGCAGTACTTC. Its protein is CASSITSDQGATEQYF.

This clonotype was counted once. CDR3 DNA sequence: TGTGCCAGCAGGTCTCCCGGGACAGGGAATGAGCAGTTCTTC. Protein sequence: CASRSPGTGNEQFF. The rearrangement uses TRBV28 and TRBJ2-1; TRBD1 agrees at 9 bases. The CDR3 is 14 residues long. Germline V gives CDR1 MDHEN, CDR2 SYDVKM. The ends lost 6 bases at V and 7 bases at J; junction bases unmatched: 7.

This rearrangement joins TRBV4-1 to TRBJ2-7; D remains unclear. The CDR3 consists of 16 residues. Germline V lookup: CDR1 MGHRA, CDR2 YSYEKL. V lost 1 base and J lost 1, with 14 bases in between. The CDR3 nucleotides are TGCGCCAGCAGCCAAGCTTTTGGTATCGGTTCCTACGAGCAGTACTTC. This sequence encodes CASSQAFGIGSYEQYF.

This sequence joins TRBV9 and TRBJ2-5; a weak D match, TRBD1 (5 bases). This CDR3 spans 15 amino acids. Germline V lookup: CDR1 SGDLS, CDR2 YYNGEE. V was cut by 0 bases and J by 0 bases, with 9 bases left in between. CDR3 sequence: CASSVENRNQETQYF. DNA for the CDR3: TGTGCCAGCAGCGTAGAGAACAGGAACCAAGAGACCCAGTACTTC. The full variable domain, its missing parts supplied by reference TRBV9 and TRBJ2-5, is DSGVTQTPKHLITATGQRVTLRCSPRSGDLSVYWYQQSLDQGLQFLIQYYNGEERAKGNILERFSAQQFPDLHSELNLSSLELGDSALYFCASSVENRNQETQYFGPGTRLLVL.

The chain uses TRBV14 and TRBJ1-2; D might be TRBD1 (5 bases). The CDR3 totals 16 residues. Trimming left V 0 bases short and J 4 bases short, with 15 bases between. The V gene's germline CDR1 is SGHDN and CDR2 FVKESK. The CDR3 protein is CASSQEYRRDPYGYTF. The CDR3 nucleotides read TGTGCCAGCAGCCAAGAGTACCGTCGGGACCCCTATGGCTACACCTTC.

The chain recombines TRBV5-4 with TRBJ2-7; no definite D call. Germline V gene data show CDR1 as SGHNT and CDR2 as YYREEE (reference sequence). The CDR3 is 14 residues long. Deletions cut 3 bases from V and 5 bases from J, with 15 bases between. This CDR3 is CASSSSGPINEQYF. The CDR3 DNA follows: TGTGCCAGCAGCTCCTCCGGGCCTATCAACGAGCAGTACTTC.

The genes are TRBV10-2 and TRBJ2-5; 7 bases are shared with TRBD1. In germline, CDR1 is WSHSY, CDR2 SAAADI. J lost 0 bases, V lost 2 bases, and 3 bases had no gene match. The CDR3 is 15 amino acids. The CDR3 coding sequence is TGCGCCAGCAGTGAGACCACAGGGGACCAAGAGACCCAGTACTTC. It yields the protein CASSETTGDQETQYF.

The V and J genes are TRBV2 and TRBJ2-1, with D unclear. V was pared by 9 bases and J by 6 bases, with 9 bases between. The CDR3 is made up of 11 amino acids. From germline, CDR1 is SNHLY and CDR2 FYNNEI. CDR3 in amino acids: CASLGFNEQFF. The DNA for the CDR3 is TGTGCCAGTCTCGGCTTCAATGAGCAGTTCTTC. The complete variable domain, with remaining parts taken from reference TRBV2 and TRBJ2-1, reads EPEVTQTPSHQVTQMGQEVILRCVPISNHLYFYWYRQILGQKVEFLVSFYNNEISEKSEIFDDQFSVERPDGSNFTLKIRSTKLEDSAMYFCASLGFNEQFFGPGTRLTVL.

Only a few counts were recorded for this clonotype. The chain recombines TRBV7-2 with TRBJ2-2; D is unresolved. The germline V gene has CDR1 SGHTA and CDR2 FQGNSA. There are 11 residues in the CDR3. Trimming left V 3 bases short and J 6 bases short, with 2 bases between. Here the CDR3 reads CASSFPGELFF. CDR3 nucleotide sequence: TGTGCCAGCAGCTTCCCCGGGGAGCTGTTTTTT.

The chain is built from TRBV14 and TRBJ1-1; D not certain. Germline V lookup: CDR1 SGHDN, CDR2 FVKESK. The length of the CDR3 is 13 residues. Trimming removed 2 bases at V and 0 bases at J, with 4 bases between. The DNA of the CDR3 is TGTGCCAGCAGCCAATCCCTGAACACTGAAGCTTTCTTT. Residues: CASSQSLNTEAFF.

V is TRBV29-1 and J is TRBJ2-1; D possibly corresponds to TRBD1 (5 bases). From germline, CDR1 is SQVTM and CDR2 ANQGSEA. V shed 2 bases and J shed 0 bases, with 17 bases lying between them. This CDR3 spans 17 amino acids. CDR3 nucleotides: TGCAGCGTTGAATGGTCTGCAGGGCCTGGCTCCTACAATGAGCAGTTCTTC. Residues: CSVEWSAGPGSYNEQFF.

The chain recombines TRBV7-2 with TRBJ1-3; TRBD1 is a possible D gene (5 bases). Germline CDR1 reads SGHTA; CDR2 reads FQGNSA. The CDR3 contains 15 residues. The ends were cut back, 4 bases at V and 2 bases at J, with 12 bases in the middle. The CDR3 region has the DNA TGTGCCAGCAGCTCACCCGGGGGGACTGGAAACACCATATATTTT. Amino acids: CASSSPGGTGNTIYF.

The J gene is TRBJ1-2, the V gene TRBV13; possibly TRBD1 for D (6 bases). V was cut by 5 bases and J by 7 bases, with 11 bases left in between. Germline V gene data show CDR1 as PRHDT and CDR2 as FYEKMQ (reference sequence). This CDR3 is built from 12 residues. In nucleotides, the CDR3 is TGTGCCAGCAGCCCACAGGGTGCTGGCTACACCTTC. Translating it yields CASSPQGAGYTF.

In DNA form, the CDR3 reads TGTGCCAGCAGCCGGGACAGGGACTATGGCTACACCTTC. Amino acid sequence: CASSRDRDYGYTF. The genes are TRBV21-1 and TRBJ1-2; the table's D call, TRBD1, was not checked against the DNA. TRBV21-1 is termed a pseudogene. CDR3 length equals 13 residues.

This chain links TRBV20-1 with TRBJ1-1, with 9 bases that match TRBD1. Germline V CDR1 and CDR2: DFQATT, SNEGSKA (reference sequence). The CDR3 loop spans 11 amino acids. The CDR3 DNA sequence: TGCAAGACAGGGGGGAACACTGAAGCTTTCTTT. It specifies CKTGGNTEAFF.

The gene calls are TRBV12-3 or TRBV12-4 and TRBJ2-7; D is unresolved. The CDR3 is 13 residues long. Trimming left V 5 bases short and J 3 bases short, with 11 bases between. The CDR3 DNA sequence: TGTGCCAGCAGTCCCCGGGCCCGCTACGAGCAGTACTTC. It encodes CASSPRARYEQYF.

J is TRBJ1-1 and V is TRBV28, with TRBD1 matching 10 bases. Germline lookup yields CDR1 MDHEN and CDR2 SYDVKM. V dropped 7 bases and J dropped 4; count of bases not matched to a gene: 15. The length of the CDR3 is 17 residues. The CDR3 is CASTLGQGVGWATEAFF. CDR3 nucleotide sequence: TGTGCCAGCACCTTAGGACAGGGGGTAGGTTGGGCCACTGAAGCTTTCTTT.

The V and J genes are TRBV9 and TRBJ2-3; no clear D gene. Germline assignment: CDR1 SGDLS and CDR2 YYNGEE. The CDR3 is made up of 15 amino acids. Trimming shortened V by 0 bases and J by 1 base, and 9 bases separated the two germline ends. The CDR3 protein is CASSVAAARTDTQYF. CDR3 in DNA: TGTGCCAGCAGCGTAGCGGCGGCTCGCACAGATACGCAGTATTTT.

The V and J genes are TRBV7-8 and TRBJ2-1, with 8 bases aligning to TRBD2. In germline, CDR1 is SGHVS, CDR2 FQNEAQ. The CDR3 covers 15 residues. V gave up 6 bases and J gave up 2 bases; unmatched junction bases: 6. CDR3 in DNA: TGTGCCAGCAGGGTTAGCGGGGTAGCCTACAATGAGCAGTTCTTC. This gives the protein CASRVSGVAYNEQFF.

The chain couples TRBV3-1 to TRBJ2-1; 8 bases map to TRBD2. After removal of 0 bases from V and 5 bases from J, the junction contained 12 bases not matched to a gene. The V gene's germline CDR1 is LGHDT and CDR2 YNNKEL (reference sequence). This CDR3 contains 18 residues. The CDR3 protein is CASSQDYWGGGLNNEQFF. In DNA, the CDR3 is TGTGCCAGCAGCCAAGATTACTGGGGCGGGGGGCTGAACAATGAGCAGTTCTTC.